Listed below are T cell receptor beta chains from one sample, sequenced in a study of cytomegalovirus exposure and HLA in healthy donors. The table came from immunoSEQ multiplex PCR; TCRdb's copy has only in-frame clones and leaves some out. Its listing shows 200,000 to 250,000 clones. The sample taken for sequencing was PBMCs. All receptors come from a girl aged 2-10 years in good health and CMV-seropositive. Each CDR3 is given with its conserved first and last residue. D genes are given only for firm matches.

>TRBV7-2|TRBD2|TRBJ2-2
CASSSRMLAGGGGELFF
TGTGCCAGCAGCTCGCGGATGCTAGCGGGAGGGGGCGGGGAGCTGTTTTTT
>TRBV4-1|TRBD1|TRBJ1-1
CASSQDYGTGSTEAFF
TGCGCCAGCAGCCAAGATTACGGGACAGGGAGCACTGAAGCTTTCTTT
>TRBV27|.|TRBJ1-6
CASSSPSRQKDSPLHF
TGTGCCAGCAGTTCCCCCTCTCGCCAGAAAGATTCACCCCTCCACTTT
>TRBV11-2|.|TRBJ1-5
CASSLGARRNQPQHF
TGTGCCAGCAGCTTAGGGGCCCGGCGAAATCAGCCCCAGCATTTT
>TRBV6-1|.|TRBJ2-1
CASSLSGQGSNEQFF
TGTGCCAGCAGCCTCTCCGGTCAGGGTTCCAATGAGCAGTTCTTC
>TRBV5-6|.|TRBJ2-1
CASSFPAGRLLNEQFF
TGTGCCAGCAGCTTTCCGGCGGGCCGACTGCTAAATGAGCAGTTCTTC
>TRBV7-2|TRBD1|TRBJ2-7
CASSSQGPGTGVYEQYF
TGTGCCAGCAGCTCGCAGGGTCCCGGGACAGGGGTGTACGAGCAGTACTTC
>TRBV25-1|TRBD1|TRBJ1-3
CASSEYKDRGWGNTIYF
TGTGCCAGCAGTGAATATAAGGACAGGGGGTGGGGAAACACCATATATTTT
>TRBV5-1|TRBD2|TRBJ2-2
CASSHKGTSGNTGELFF
TGCGCCAGCAGCCATAAAGGGACTAGCGGGAACACCGGGGAGCTGTTTTTT
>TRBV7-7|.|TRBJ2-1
CASSPGILTYNEQFF
TGTGCCAGCAGCCCAGGGATATTGACATACAATGAGCAGTTCTTC
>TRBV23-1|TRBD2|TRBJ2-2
CASSQSSLAGVFTGELFF
TGCGCCAGCAGTCAATCTTCGCTAGCGGGAGTCTTCACCGGGGAGCTGTTTTTT
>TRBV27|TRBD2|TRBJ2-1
CASSLSRLAGYRYNEQFF
TGTGCCAGCAGTTTATCGCGACTAGCGGGATACCGATACAATGAGCAGTTCTTC
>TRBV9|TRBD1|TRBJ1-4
CASSVGVRGQGNEKLFF
TGTGCCAGCAGCGTAGGAGTTCGGGGACAGGGTAATGAAAAACTGTTTTTT
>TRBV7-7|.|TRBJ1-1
CASRPSHGDTEAFF
TGTGCTAGCAGACCGTCTCACGGGGACACTGAAGCTTTCTTT